One and the same sample provided the 24 T cell receptor delta chains below, sequenced in a study of γδ T cells in repeated Plasmodium falciparum infection. TCRdb called clones anew from the multiplex PCR reads with CATT. Among 85,000 to 90,000 delta-chain clones listed, 1.4% were seen once. Vgamma9/Vdelta2+ and Vdelta2-negative gammadelta T cells were flow-sorted from PBMC for bulk sequencing. The sample taken for sequencing was gamma-delta T cells from blood. The receptor set was obtained from a pool of human donors (malaria-infected and uninfected, not separated).

This clone was counted only a few times. One base separates it from a far larger clone, so it is likely a read error. The same CDR3 can be traced to other DNA sequences in this sample. The rearrangement joins TRDV2 to TRDJ1; 9 bases fit TRDD3. No J gene is reported in TCRdb; it was inferred here by comparing the DNA with germline. CDR1 is GEAIGNYY and CDR2 is EKD in the germline V gene. This CDR3 is 17 amino acids long. V shed 3 bases, J shed 2 bases, and the junction held 12 bases outside the gene matches. The CDR3 DNA sequence: TGTGCCTGTGACGCCTTACTGGGGGACACGGGGACCGATAAACTCATCTTT. Its translation: CACDALLGDTGTDKLIF.

As concerns this clone: The TCRdb record carries a much larger clone's protein, which differs from this DNA's translation at residue 9; a read error is the likely cause, and the protein listed here is the DNA translation. This sequence joins TRDV1 and TRDJ1, with D tentatively TRDD3 (6 bases). The J gene, missing from TCRdb, was assigned here through DNA to germline matching. The V and J ends lost 0 bases and 8 bases respectively, with 19 bases between them. The CDR3 contains 16 residues. Germline CDR1 is TSWWSYY and CDR2 is QGS. CDR3 bases: TGTGCTCTTGGGGAACTTCGGACCCGGGGGAGTACAAAACTCATCTTT. It is translated as CALGELRTRGSTKLIF.

The table lists this clone with a few counts. TCRdb attributes to this sequence the protein of a much larger clone, which differs from the DNA translation at residue 22; a read error is likely, and the protein displayed is translated from the DNA. The V gene call is TRDV1, and the J gene call is absent; the D segment call TRDD3 is taken from the table without a DNA check. Germline CDR1 TSWWSYY, CDR2 QGS. There are 24 residues in the CDR3. The CDR3 spells CALGEGRSLLKYWGIKNLNDKFIF. The CDR3, as DNA: TGTGCTCTTGGGGAAGGCAGGAGCCTTCTTAAGTACTGGGGGATCAAAAATCTCAACGATAAATTCATCTTT.

This clone was recorded many times. The CDR3 bases are TGTGCTCTTGGGGAATCCCTTACGAACACCGATAAACTCATCTTT. Translation: CALGESLTNTDKLIF. This rearrangement joins TRDV1 to TRDJ1; unclear D gene. This CDR3 region has 15 residues. CDR1 is TSWWSYY and CDR2 is QGS in the germline V gene. V was shortened by 2 bases and J by 0 bases, with 10 bases between the two germline ends.

This clone has just a few counts. TCRdb's protein, taken from a much larger clone, differs from this DNA's translation at residue 9, likely owing to a read error; the protein displayed comes from the DNA. The chain has TRDV2 and TRDJ1, with 7 bases lining up with TRDD3. The CDR3 spans 16 residues. Germline assignment: CDR1 GEAIGNYY and CDR2 EKD. The V segment lost 0 bases and the J segment 0 bases; nucleotides outside the gene matches: 6. The DNA for the CDR3 is TGTGCCTGTGACACCGGGACTGGGGAAAACACCGATAAACTCATCTTT. This sequence encodes CACDTGTGENTDKLIF.

To note about this clone: This likely traces to a read error, being one base from a far larger clone. Other DNA sequences in the same sample also yield this CDR3. This chain connects TRDV2 to TRDJ1; tentatively, D is TRDD2 (6 bases). The J gene, absent from TCRdb, was called here by matching the DNA to germline. The CDR3 consists of 14 residues. Germline CDR1 and CDR2: GEAIGNYY and EKD. DNA for the CDR3: TGCGCCTGTGAGAGGCCTTCCCCTCACGATAAACTCATCTTT. It specifies CACERPSPHDKLIF.

Details on this clone: A single base separates this from a much larger clone, so it may be a read error. The J segment was not called; the V segment is TRDV2. This CDR3 region has 9 residues. Per germline, CDR1 GEAIGNYY and CDR2 EKD. CDR3: CACETGLTF. CDR3 bases: TGTGCCTGTGAGACGGGACTGACCTTT.

This clone was seen repeatedly, ten times or more. V gene TRDV2 was called; the J gene was not; the table's D call of TRDD3 was not tested on the DNA. The CDR3 extends over 17 amino acids. CDR1 is GEAIGNYY, CDR2 EKD, per germline. CDR3 coding DNA: TGTGCCTGTGACACCGTAGGGGGATGCGCGGATCCCGATAAACCCATCTTT. Translation: CACDTVGGCADPDKPIF.

Concerning this clone itself: The translation of this DNA and the TCRdb protein of a much larger clone differ at residue 11, probably owing to a read error; the protein shown here is translated from the DNA. The rearrangement links TRDV3 to TRDJ2, with TRDD3 matching over 11 bases. This CDR3 comprises 23 residues. J gave up 4 bases and V 3 bases, and 31 bases lay outside the gene matches. Germline V gives CDR1 TVYSNPD, CDR2 GDNSRS (reference sequence). CDR3 in DNA: TGTGCCTTCCAGAGGAAAAAATTCCTACGGTCCTGGGGGATACCATGGCCGACAGCACAACTCTTCTTT. Protein product: CAFQRKKFLRSWGIPWPTAQLFF.

The gene calls are TRDV2 and TRDJ1, with 8 bases identical to TRDD3. The J gene was not available in TCRdb and was assigned here by matching the DNA to germline segments. Germline lookup yields CDR1 GEAIGNYY and CDR2 EKD. J was trimmed by 0 bases and V by 4 bases; bases with no gene match: 18. The length of the CDR3 is 19 residues. The CDR3, as DNA: TGTGCCTGTGAACCTGGGGCCAGATGGGGGATGTCCGACACCGATAAACTCATCTTT. Translating gives CACEPGARWGMSDTDKLIF.

This clone was seen only a few times. The TCRdb protein comes from a much larger clone and disagrees with this DNA's translation at residue 15, likely due to a read error; the protein given here is derived from the DNA. The chain is built from TRDV2 and TRDJ3, with 9 bases that match TRDD3. TCRdb is silent on the J gene; assignment here came from matching the DNA to germline. Looked up from germline, CDR1 is GEAIGNYY and CDR2 is EKD. The CDR3 totals 22 residues. The CDR3 region has the DNA TGTGCCTGTGACACCGTCTTCGTACTGGGGGAACCCCACTCCCGGGACACCCGACAGATGTTTTTC. Its protein product is CACDTVFVLGEPHSRDTRQMFF.

Details on this clone: A read error likely explains why the TCRdb protein, taken from a much larger clone, differs from this DNA's translation at residue 18; the protein shown is translated from the DNA. This rearrangement joins TRDV2 to TRDJ1, with 11 bases aligning to TRDD3. The J gene is not listed in TCRdb, so it was assigned here from a DNA match to germline. Losses at the gene ends were 0 bases for V and 3 bases for J; bases not matched to a gene: 26. Germline CDR1 is GEAIGNYY and CDR2 is EKD. This CDR3 has 23 residues. CDR3 sequence reads: CACDTGSHSLNTGGYPYADKLIF. CDR3 in DNA: TGTGCCTGTGACACCGGTTCCCACTCCCTTAATACTGGGGGATATCCGTACGCCGATAAACTCATCTTT.

This clone has more than one count but fewer than ten. A far larger clone is only one base removed, so a read error is likely. CDR3 DNA sequence: TGCGCTCTTGGGGACACCTTCCCTTCCGGGGGGATACGGCACACCGATAAACTCATCTTT. This encodes CALGDTFPSGGIRHTDKLIF. The chain recombines TRDV1 with TRDJ1, with 10 bases matching TRDD3. The J gene is absent in TCRdb and was assigned here via DNA matching to germline. Germline V gene data show CDR1 as TSWWSYY and CDR2 as QGS. The CDR3 length is 20 residues.

At least ten counts were recorded for this clone. The chain combines TRDV1 with TRDJ4; 12 bases map to TRDD3. As TCRdb names no J gene, one was assigned here on the basis of a DNA match to germline. The CDR3 loop spans 22 amino acids. Trimming took 0 bases from V and 7 from J; bases not matched to a gene: 27. Germline-derived CDR1 and CDR2 are TSWWSYY and QGS. CDR3 sequence reads: CALGELEPARASTGGYHSLLIF. Here the CDR3 DNA reads TGTGCTCTTGGGGAACTTGAGCCCGCCCGGGCGAGTACTGGGGGATACCATTCCCTCCTGATCTTT.

The table lists this clone with a few counts. The protein held in TCRdb is that of a much larger clone and does not match this DNA's translation at residues 8 and 14, likely because of a read error; the protein shown is translated from the DNA. The chain has TRDV2 and TRDJ2; maybe TRDD3 (6 bases). The J call may be wrong; the DNA end is better matched by TRDJ1. The length of the CDR3 is 15 residues. Germline CDR1 GEAIGNYY, CDR2 EKD. CDR3 DNA: TGTGCCTGTGACAACGTGGGGGTCGGTACAGCACAACTCATCTTT. Its translation: CACDNVGVGTAQLIF.

Concerning this clone itself: The protein recorded in TCRdb matches a much larger clone and deviates from this DNA's translation at residue 11, suggesting a read error; the protein here is obtained by translating the DNA. The chain has TRAV38-2/DV8 and TRDJ1; D is perhaps TRDD3 (6 bases). The J gene, not given by TCRdb, was assigned here from a germline match of the nucleotide sequence. The length of the CDR3 is 19 residues. V shed 0 bases and J shed 0 bases, with 21 bases lying between them. Germline CDR1 and CDR2: TSESDYY and QEAYKQQN. CDR3 DNA sequence: TGTGCTTATAGGAGCGCGTCGTCCCTACTGAGGGATAACACCGATAAACTCATCTTT. This translates into CAYRSASSLLRDNTDKLIF.

This clone was found a few times. This DNA's translation and the protein TCRdb lists, from a much larger clone, do not match at residue 14, likely due to a read error; the protein shown is translated from the DNA. The chain couples TRDV2 to TRDJ1; 12 nucleotides agree with TRDD3. The CDR3 has 19 residues. V lost 0 bases, J lost 3 bases, and 13 bases stayed unmatched. Germline-derived CDR1 and CDR2 are GEAIGNYY and EKD. DNA for the CDR3: TGTGCCTGTGACACCCTGCCTCCTGGGGGATACGGAAGCGCCGATAAACTCATCTTT. This translates into CACDTLPPGGYGSADKLIF.

This clone was counted only a few times. TCRdb pairs this DNA with a much larger clone's protein that differs at residue 3, likely a read error; the protein shown was translated from the DNA. The chain is built from TRDV1 and TRDJ1; tentative D call: TRDD3 (5 bases). The CDR3 has 11 residues. Germline V CDR1 and CDR2: TSWWSYY, QGS. V shed 10 bases and J shed 7 bases, with 13 bases lying between them. The CDR3 coding sequence is TGTGCTCCCCTTATACGGGGTAAACTCATCTTT. Translated: CAPLIRGKLIF.

Worth noting for this clone: TCRdb lists the protein of a much larger clone for this DNA, which differs at residue 21, so this is likely a read error; the protein given here is translated from the DNA itself. CDR3 protein: CALGDALPSYQVLGDFGYTDRLIF. In DNA form, the CDR3 reads TGTGCTCTTGGGGATGCGCTTCCTTCCTACCAGGTACTGGGGGACTTCGGGTACACCGATAGACTCATCTTT. The chain combines TRDV1 with TRDJ1; D tentatively reads TRDD2 or TRDD3 (9 bases each). TCRdb supplies no J gene; here it was assigned by aligning the nucleotide sequence to germline. The CDR3 is 24 amino acids. Germline lookup yields CDR1 TSWWSYY and CDR2 QGS.

Comments on this clone: TCRdb's entry gives the protein of a much larger clone, which mismatches this DNA's translation at residue 3, likely from a read error; the protein reported here is translated from the DNA. The chain links TRDV2 to TRDJ1; 7 nucleotides line up with TRDD3. The germline CDR1 and CDR2 sequences are GEAIGNYY and EKD. There are 15 residues in the CDR3. DNA for the CDR3: TGTGCCCGTGACACCGGGGGATTCAACACCGATAAACTCATCTTT. Amino acid sequence: CARDTGGFNTDKLIF.

Regarding this clone: TCRdb's protein, taken from a much larger clone, differs from this DNA's translation at residue 19, likely owing to a read error; the protein displayed comes from the DNA. This chain joins TRDV1 and TRDJ2; 12 nucleotides line up with TRDD3. The length of the CDR3 is 22 residues. Germline assignment: CDR1 TSWWSYY and CDR2 QGS. CDR3 sequence (DNA): TGTGCTCTTGGGGAAACCCCTACTGGGGGATACTTGGACGTCCTCCTGACAGCACGACTCTTCTTT. Protein sequence: CALGETPTGGYLDVLLTARLFF.

This chain uses TRDV1 with TRDJ1, with TRDD3 as a possible D gene (6 bases). Because TCRdb records no J gene, it was assigned here through a match of the DNA to germline. CDR3 length equals 19 residues. From germline, CDR1 is TSWWSYY and CDR2 QGS. V gave up 1 base and J gave up 5 bases, with 26 bases separating them. The CDR3: CALGEPDLRYGWGGDKLIF. The CDR3 DNA reads as TGTGCTCTTGGGGAACCGGACCTACGGTACGGCTGGGGTGGTGATAAACTCATCTTT.

This clone showed up just a few times. A far larger clone is only one base removed, so a read error is likely. The sample contains more than one DNA sequence encoding this CDR3. The gene calls are TRDV2 and TRDJ1; D is perhaps TRDD3 (5 bases). The J gene was not available in TCRdb and was assigned here by matching the DNA to germline segments. V was pared by 3 bases and J by 1 base, with 11 bases between. The CDR3 has 14 amino acids. In germline, CDR1 is GEAIGNYY, CDR2 EKD. The CDR3 protein is CACDGISATDKLIF. The CDR3 region has the DNA TGTGCCTGTGACGGGATCAGTGCCACCGATAAACTCATCTTT.

At least ten counts were recorded for this clone. The J gene is TRDJ1, the V gene TRDV1; 9 positions match TRDD3. TCRdb does not report a J gene; here it was assigned by matching the DNA to germline references. J was trimmed by 0 bases and V by 3 bases; bases with no gene match: 35. There are 26 residues in the CDR3. The germline gives CDR1 TSWWSYY, CDR2 QGS. Written as DNA, the CDR3 is TGTGCTCTTGGGGACACTCTCTTTGGGGCTACAGGGCCCGATTACTGGGGGAGAGGGTACACCGATAAACTCATCTTT. It specifies CALGDTLFGATGPDYWGRGYTDKLIF.